This section outlines one TCR beta chain sequence together with its context. In germline, CDR1 is SEHNR, CDR2 FQNEAQ (reference sequence). This CDR3 spans 15 amino acids. Germline trimming cut 5 bases from V and 1 base from J; bases unmatched to any gene: 7. The assay was immunoSEQ multiplex PCR, and TCRdb's table has in-frame clones only and misses some. Here the sample spans 350,000 to 450,000 clones, 92% being singletons. This entry is derived from a study of Ad26.COV2.S vaccination and SARS-CoV-2 variants. This chain uses TRBV7-9 with TRBJ1-1; the match to TRBD1 covers 7 bases. This TCR derives from a human donor who had recovered from COVID-19. This material consisted of peripheral blood, taken after recovery from COVID-19. CDR3 protein: CASSTSQGRNTEAFF. In DNA, the CDR3 is TGTGCCAGCAGCACCTCACAGGGGAGGAACACTGAAGCTTTCTTT.